This T cell receptor (beta chain) is drawn from a study of T cell responses to AZD1222 COVID-19 vaccine. Study findings and constraints: Only 5 to 7 AZD1222 recipients were seropositive at baseline.

Assay used: immunoSEQ multiplex PCR; TCRdb lists only in-frame clones, some missing. The profile shows approximately 140,000 clones, 92% of them singletons. Regarding this clone: Its target is unknown.

The CDR3 is made up of 14 amino acids. CDR1 is SGDLS, CDR2 YYNGEE, per germline. Trimming removed 4 bases at V and 6 bases at J, with 14 bases between. The origin of this receptor is an adult who received the AZD1222 COVID-19 vaccine. This chain uses TRBV9 with TRBJ2-1; no reliable D call. The sequences come from peripheral blood, collected 28 days after the second AZD1222 dose. The CDR3 sequence is CASSLIIGPNEQFF. CDR3 nucleotide sequence: TGTGCCAGCAGCCTGATTATAGGTCCCAATGAGCAGTTCTTC.